A selection of T cell receptor beta chains follows, all from one sample in a study of early T cells in non-severe SARS-CoV-2 infection. TCRdb passed the 5' RACE reads through MiXCR, listing each CDR3 protein once. The table records some 50,000 distinct CDR3 sequences, approximately 10% of them present only once. Sequencing was performed on whole blood, taken at baseline. Receptor source: an adult who was a healthcare worker with PCR-confirmed SARS-CoV-2 infection or an uninfected control (not recorded which). Each CDR3 is given with its conserved first and last residue. Fields, in order: D gene, V gene, clone size, J gene, CDR3 protein, CDR3 DNA. The D gene is left open where the match is weak. Clone size appears in some rows only: once, few, many, or a class for an expanded clone.

d_call: NA; v_call: TRBV2; clone_size: few; j_call: TRBJ1-2; cdr3_aa: CASSSVGGVRYGYTF; cdr3_nt: TGTGCCAGCAGCTCAGTGGGGGGCGTCCGCTATGGCTACACCTTC
d_call: NA; v_call: TRBV28; clone_size: NA; j_call: TRBJ2-1; cdr3_aa: CASNVGNNEQFF; cdr3_nt: TGTGCCAGCAACGTAGGAAACAATGAGCAGTTCTTC
d_call: TRBD1; v_call: TRBV29-1; clone_size: many; j_call: TRBJ1-3; cdr3_aa: CSVGQGQGDTIYF; cdr3_nt: TGCAGCGTGGGACAGGGTCAAGGAGACACCATATATTTT
d_call: TRBD1; v_call: TRBV6-5; clone_size: NA; j_call: TRBJ2-2; cdr3_aa: CASSYFWTGSGELFF; cdr3_nt: TGTGCCAGCAGTTACTTTTGGACAGGCTCCGGGGAGCTGTTTTTT
d_call: TRBD1; v_call: TRBV7-8; clone_size: many; j_call: TRBJ2-7; cdr3_aa: CASSLDTGASYEQYF; cdr3_nt: TGTGCCAGCAGCTTAGATACAGGGGCCTCCTACGAGCAGTACTTC
d_call: TRBD1; v_call: TRBV6-5; clone_size: few; j_call: TRBJ1-3; cdr3_aa: CASSRGQDGNTIYF; cdr3_nt: TGTGCCAGCAGTAGGGGACAGGATGGAAACACCATATATTTT
d_call: NA; v_call: TRBV6-6; clone_size: many; j_call: TRBJ2-7; cdr3_aa: CASSQGSKAYEQYF; cdr3_nt: TGTGCCAGCAGCCAGGGATCGAAGGCCTACGAGCAGTACTTC
d_call: TRBD1; v_call: TRBV18; clone_size: many; j_call: TRBJ1-5; cdr3_aa: CASSPTGTNQPQHF; cdr3_nt: TGTGCCAGCTCACCGACAGGGACCAATCAGCCCCAGCATTTT
d_call: NA; v_call: TRBV5-5; clone_size: few; j_call: TRBJ1-1; cdr3_aa: CASSFGQLNTEAFF; cdr3_nt: TGTGCCAGCAGCTTCGGACAGTTGAACACTGAAGCTTTCTTT
d_call: NA; v_call: TRBV29-1; clone_size: NA; j_call: TRBJ1-4; cdr3_aa: CSVDQGYGKLFF; cdr3_nt: TGCAGCGTTGATCAGGGGTACGGAAAACTGTTTTTT
d_call: NA; v_call: TRBV7-8; clone_size: once; j_call: TRBJ1-1; cdr3_aa: CASSWSLGRNTEAFF; cdr3_nt: TGTGCCAGCAGCTGGTCGCTTGGAAGGAACACTGAAGCTTTCTTT
d_call: NA; v_call: TRBV18; clone_size: few; j_call: TRBJ2-3; cdr3_aa: CASSPSGSYTDTQYF; cdr3_nt: TGTGCCAGCTCCCCAAGCGGGTCCTACACAGATACGCAGTATTTT
d_call: TRBD2; v_call: TRBV20-1; clone_size: NA; j_call: TRBJ2-3; cdr3_aa: CSASLADTDTQYF; cdr3_nt: TGCAGTGCCAGTCTAGCGGACACAGATACGCAGTATTTT
d_call: NA; v_call: TRBV21-1; clone_size: few; j_call: TRBJ2-7; cdr3_aa: CASSMFRDRGYEQYF; cdr3_nt: TGTGCCAGCAGCATGTTCCGGGACAGAGGCTACGAGCAGTACTTC
d_call: TRBD1; v_call: TRBV20-1; clone_size: many; j_call: TRBJ2-2; cdr3_aa: CSALRGQGATGELFF; cdr3_nt: TGCAGTGCTCTAAGGGGACAGGGGGCAACCGGGGAGCTGTTTTTT
d_call: TRBD1; v_call: TRBV5-1; clone_size: many; j_call: TRBJ2-1; cdr3_aa: CASRDRVDREQFF; cdr3_nt: TGCGCCAGCAGGGACAGGGTGGATAGAGAGCAGTTCTTC
d_call: TRBD1; v_call: TRBV2; clone_size: NA; j_call: TRBJ2-7; cdr3_aa: CASRALGQIYEQYF; cdr3_nt: TGTGCCAGCAGAGCCCTGGGACAGATCTACGAGCAGTACTTC
d_call: NA; v_call: TRBV6-5; clone_size: few; j_call: TRBJ1-2; cdr3_aa: CASSTSYRDTYGYTF; cdr3_nt: TGTGCCAGCAGCACCTCATACAGGGATACCTATGGCTACACCTTC
d_call: NA; v_call: TRBV11-2; clone_size: NA; j_call: TRBJ2-6; cdr3_aa: CASSSWTASGANVLTF; cdr3_nt: TGTGCCAGCAGCTCATGGACGGCCTCTGGGGCCAACGTCCTGACTTTC
d_call: NA; v_call: TRBV12-3/TRBV12-4; clone_size: NA; j_call: TRBJ2-4; cdr3_aa: CASRGTAVSTQYF; cdr3_nt: TGTGCCAGCAGGGGGACCGCCGTTTCCACTCAGTACTTC
d_call: NA; v_call: TRBV5-5; clone_size: NA; j_call: TRBJ1-2; cdr3_aa: CASSSLVLYKKDYGYTF; cdr3_nt: TGTGCCAGCAGCTCCCTTGTACTCTACAAGAAGGACTATGGCTACACCTTC
d_call: NA; v_call: TRBV2; clone_size: few; j_call: TRBJ2-2; cdr3_aa: CASRQENTGELFF; cdr3_nt: TGTGCCAGCAGACAGGAGAACACCGGGGAGCTGTTTTTT
d_call: NA; v_call: TRBV7-9; clone_size: NA; j_call: TRBJ2-7; cdr3_aa: CASSRLSYEQYF; cdr3_nt: TGTGCCAGCAGCCGACTGTCTTACGAGCAGTACTTC
d_call: NA; v_call: TRBV12-3/TRBV12-4; clone_size: many; j_call: TRBJ1-6; cdr3_aa: CASSVLGYNSPLHF; cdr3_nt: TGTGCCAGCAGTGTACTCGGCTATAATTCACCCCTCCACTTT
d_call: TRBD2; v_call: TRBV7-9; clone_size: few; j_call: TRBJ2-1; cdr3_aa: CASSLESSGSFF; cdr3_nt: TGTGCCAGCAGCTTAGAATCAAGCGGGAGTTTCTTC
d_call: TRBD1; v_call: TRBV6-2/TRBV6-3; clone_size: few; j_call: TRBJ1-5; cdr3_aa: CASSPTGANQPQHF; cdr3_nt: TGTGCCAGCAGTCCGACAGGGGCCAATCAGCCCCAGCATTTT
d_call: NA; v_call: TRBV29-1; clone_size: NA; j_call: TRBJ2-7; cdr3_aa: CSVVGIGEEQYF; cdr3_nt: TGCAGCGTTGTCGGCATCGGGGAAGAGCAGTACTTC
d_call: NA; v_call: TRBV13; clone_size: few; j_call: TRBJ1-1; cdr3_aa: CASSLGVEAFF; cdr3_nt: TGTGCCAGCAGTTTGGGAGTTGAAGCTTTCTTT
d_call: NA; v_call: TRBV5-1; clone_size: NA; j_call: TRBJ2-7; cdr3_aa: CASSPGITGSYEQYF; cdr3_nt: TGCGCCAGCAGCCCGGGCATTACCGGCTCCTACGAGCAGTACTTC
d_call: NA; v_call: TRBV6-2/TRBV6-3; clone_size: few; j_call: TRBJ2-3; cdr3_aa: CASSYRIDTQYF; cdr3_nt: TGTGCCAGCAGTTACCGAATCGATACGCAGTATTTT
d_call: TRBD2; v_call: TRBV3-1; clone_size: few; j_call: TRBJ2-3; cdr3_aa: CASSLLAGGRTDTQYF; cdr3_nt: TGTGCCAGCAGCCTCCTAGCGGGGGGGCGCACAGATACGCAGTATTTT
d_call: NA; v_call: TRBV12-3/TRBV12-4; clone_size: many; j_call: TRBJ2-7; cdr3_aa: CASSWDGSSYEQYF; cdr3_nt: TGTGCCAGCAGTTGGGACGGTAGCTCCTACGAGCAGTACTTC
d_call: TRBD1; v_call: TRBV20-1; clone_size: few; j_call: TRBJ1-5; cdr3_aa: CSARQGASNQPQHF; cdr3_nt: TGCAGTGCTAGACAGGGGGCGAGCAATCAGCCCCAGCATTTT
d_call: NA; v_call: TRBV5-6; clone_size: many; j_call: TRBJ2-1; cdr3_aa: CASSLFGRISYNEQFF; cdr3_nt: TGTGCCAGCAGCTTGTTCGGGAGAATTAGTTACAATGAGCAGTTCTTC
d_call: NA; v_call: TRBV11-2; clone_size: few; j_call: TRBJ2-2; cdr3_aa: CASSLDIHIANTGELFF; cdr3_nt: TGTGCCAGCAGCTTAGATATTCACATTGCGAACACCGGGGAGCTGTTTTTT
d_call: NA; v_call: TRBV6-1; clone_size: NA; j_call: TRBJ2-1; cdr3_aa: CASKSRSYNEQFF; cdr3_nt: TGTGCCAGCAAGAGTCGCTCCTACAATGAGCAGTTCTTC
d_call: NA; v_call: TRBV9; clone_size: few; j_call: TRBJ2-1; cdr3_aa: CASSVGRVFYSYNEQFF; cdr3_nt: TGTGCCAGCAGCGTAGGACGAGTATTTTACTCCTACAATGAGCAGTTCTTC
d_call: TRBD1; v_call: TRBV9; clone_size: many; j_call: TRBJ1-1; cdr3_aa: CASSVEQGSAEAFF; cdr3_nt: TGTGCCAGCAGCGTAGAACAGGGGAGCGCTGAAGCTTTCTTT
d_call: NA; v_call: TRBV20-1; clone_size: NA; j_call: TRBJ2-1; cdr3_aa: CSARSEHNNEQFF; cdr3_nt: TGCAGTGCCCGGTCAGAGCACAACAATGAGCAGTTCTTC